The sequence of this T cell receptor (beta chain) was determined in a study of PD-1 blockade in mismatch repair-deficient tumors. Per germline, CDR1 SGHDT and CDR2 YYEEEE. The ends were cut back, 2 bases at V and 4 bases at J, with 7 bases in the middle. The CDR3 spans 13 residues. Method: immunoSEQ multiplex PCR; TCRdb's copy keeps in-frame clones and lacks some. The sample comprises 95,000 to 150,000 clones, about 88% of which are singletons, and approximately 15% rests with the top ten. This sequence joins TRBV5-6 and TRBJ1-3; D remains ambiguous. The TCR comes from an adult with mismatch repair-deficient cancer. Sequencing was performed on peripheral blood, taken 44 weeks after starting pembrolizumab. Here the CDR3 reads CASSFGRGNTIYF. For the CDR3, the DNA is TGTGCCAGCAGCTTTGGACGGGGAAACACCATATATTTT.